The 30 T cell receptor beta chains below all came from one sample that was sequenced in a study of OX40 agonist ivuxolimab in advanced cancers. Profiled with immunoSEQ multiplex PCR; TCRdb holds only in-frame clones, not every one. The table has around 90,000 clones, more than 85% seen once. The source was CD4+ or CD8+ T cells sorted from blood, collected in a trial of the OX40 agonist ivuxolimab. Receptors were obtained from an adult with an advanced solid tumor such as melanoma, head and neck, liver or kidney cancer.

The genes are TRBV19 and TRBJ1-5; unclear D gene. Trimming removed 1 base from V and 6 bases from J, with 13 bases in between. Per the germline V gene, CDR1 is LNHDA and CDR2 is SQIVND (reference sequence). There are 15 residues in the CDR3. The CDR3 region has the DNA TGTGCCAGTAGTATAGTATTTGGGGATGGTCAGCCCCAGCATTTT. Its protein product is CASSIVFGDGQPQHF.

The genes are TRBV11-2 and TRBJ2-2; the match to TRBD1 covers 7 bases. The J segment lost 6 bases and the V segment lost 5 bases, leaving 12 bases of the junction unmatched. The CDR3 consists of 16 residues. The germline CDR1 and CDR2 sequences are SGHAT and FQNNGV. The CDR3 DNA reads as TGTGCCAGCAGCCTACAGACAGGGCCCACGTCCGGGGAGCTGTTTTTT. The encoded protein is CASSLQTGPTSGELFF.

V is TRBV28 and J is TRBJ2-1, with 12 bases aligning to TRBD2. The CDR3 spans 13 residues. V lost 6 bases and J lost 10; bases outside the gene matches: 4. In germline, CDR1 is MDHEN, CDR2 SYDVKM. CDR3 loop: CASRTSGRSEQFF. As DNA, the CDR3 is TGTGCCAGCAGGACTAGCGGGAGATCCGAGCAGTTCTTC.

The rearrangement joins TRBV4-1 to TRBJ1-3, with D hard to call. V lost 0 bases to trimming and J lost 2 bases, with 8 bases between them. This CDR3 spans 15 amino acids. Germline V gene data show CDR1 as MGHRA and CDR2 as YSYEKL. CDR3 bases: TGCGCCAGCAGCCAAGACCCGGGCACTGGAAACACCATATATTTT. This sequence encodes CASSQDPGTGNTIYF.

The chain employs TRBV7-6 and TRBJ2-5, with D perhaps matching TRBD1 (6 bases). V shed 5 bases and J shed 7 bases, with 8 bases lying between them. The CDR3 totals 11 residues. CDR1 is SGHVS, CDR2 FNYEAQ, per germline. The CDR3 region has the DNA TGTGCCAGCAGCCAAGGGGGGACCCAGTACTTC. As protein: CASSQGGTQYF. The variable domain in full, with the rest retrieved from reference TRBV7-6 and TRBJ2-5, is GAGVSQSPRYKVTKRGQDVALRCDPISGHVSLYWYRQALGQGPEFLTYFNYEAQQDKSGLPNDRFSAERPEGSISTLTIQRTEQRDSAMYRCASSQGGTQYFGPGTRLLVL.

The gene calls are TRBV28 and TRBJ2-1, with D possibly matching TRBD2 (5 bases). Trimming took 5 bases from V and 1 from J, leaving 15 bases between them. The CDR3 totals 16 residues. The V gene's germline CDR1 is MDHEN and CDR2 SYDVKM. CDR3 bases: TGTGCCAGCAGTACTTTTAGGGCGGGTTCCTACAATGAGCAGTTCTTC. Its translation is CASSTFRAGSYNEQFF. The full variable domain, its missing parts supplied by reference TRBV28 and TRBJ2-1, is DVKVTQSSRYLVKRTGEKVFLECVQDMDHENMFWYRQDPGLGLRLIYFSYDVKMKEKGDIPEGYSVSREKKERFSLILESASTNQTSMYLCASSTFRAGSYNEQFFGPGTRLTVL.

The chain joins TRBV7-3 to TRBJ2-1; TRBD1 or TRBD2 may be the D gene (6 bases each). Germline V gene data show CDR1 as SGHTA and CDR2 as FQGTGA. Trimming stripped 8 bases from V and 15 bases from J, with 17 bases between. The CDR3 runs to 11 residues. Written as DNA, the CDR3 is TGTGCCAGCTCCTCCGGGGGCGCTTGGTTCTTC. Translation: CASSSGGAWFF.

This chain links TRBV27 with TRBJ1-1; D gene ambiguous. V was shortened by 1 base and J by 0 bases, with 9 bases between the two germline ends. The CDR3 runs 15 residues. Germline V gene data show CDR1 as MNHEY and CDR2 as SMNVEV (reference sequence). The CDR3 protein is CASSLYGQMNTEAFF. The DNA of the CDR3 is TGTGCCAGCAGTTTATACGGTCAGATGAACACTGAAGCTTTCTTT.

Concerning this clone itself: Different DNA sequences within this sample yield the same CDR3. The chain is built from TRBV20-1 and TRBJ2-7; D unresolved. The CDR3 runs 10 residues. The germline V gene has CDR1 DFQATT and CDR2 SNEGSKA (reference sequence). The V and J ends lost 3 bases and 3 bases respectively, with 3 bases between them. CDR3 region: CSARDYEQYF. CDR3 DNA sequence: TGCAGTGCTAGGGACTACGAGCAGTACTTC.

The rearrangement joins TRBV28 to TRBJ1-2; tentative D call: TRBD1 (5 bases). Germline values: CDR1 MDHEN, CDR2 SYDVKM. The CDR3 loop spans 13 amino acids. With 5 bases removed from V and 6 bases from J, the gap between germline ends came to 13 bases. The CDR3 reads CASSPGGLDGYTF. CDR3 DNA: TGTGCCAGCAGTCCCGGGGGGTTGGATGGCTACACCTTC.

This chain joins TRBV6-6 and TRBJ1-2; TRBD1 aligns across 10 bases. Germline CDR1 is MNHNY and CDR2 is SVGAGI (reference sequence). The CDR3 contains 15 residues. Trimming cost V 5 bases and J 2 bases; bases outside gene matches: 5. The CDR3 region is CASSQDRGANYGYTF. CDR3 sequence (DNA): TGTGCCAGCAGTCAGGACAGGGGGGCAAACTATGGCTACACCTTC.

The gene calls are TRBV10-3 and TRBJ2-1; D perhaps matches TRBD2 (5 bases). This CDR3 region has 14 residues. Between the trimmed V and J ends, which lost 4 bases and 4 bases, there was a span of 11 bases. CDR1 and CDR2 from the germline V gene are ENHRY and SYGVKD. CDR3 in DNA: TGTGCCATCAGTGTCGGGGTCCGTTACAATGAGCAGTTCTTC. Protein sequence: CAISVGVRYNEQFF.

The chain is built from TRBV28 and TRBJ2-1; TRBD2 matches 13 bases. With 6 bases clipped from V and 8 bases from J, the junction kept 7 bases outside the gene matches. Germline V CDR1 and CDR2: MDHEN, SYDVKM. The length of the CDR3 is 15 residues. The CDR3, as DNA: TGTGCCAGCAGAACCGGGACTAGCGGGATCGATGAGCAGTTCTTC. It yields the protein CASRTGTSGIDEQFF.

This clone was seen once. V gene TRBV2 combines with J gene TRBJ1-1; 7 bases agree with TRBD1. From germline, CDR1 is SNHLY and CDR2 FYNNEI. This CDR3 contains 13 residues. V shed 6 bases and J 2 bases; nucleotides not matched to a gene: 3. DNA for the CDR3: TGTGCCAGCAGATGGGACAGTAACACTGAAGCTTTCTTT. This gives the protein CASRWDSNTEAFF.

This clone was detected a few times. The chain has TRBV21-1 and TRBJ2-7; the table gives TRBD2 as D, unverified against the DNA. TRBV21-1 is classified as a pseudogene. This CDR3 region has 12 residues. CDR3 nucleotides: TGTGCCAGCAGCACCATTAGCTACGAGCAGTACTTC. Residues: CASSTISYEQYF.

This clone was seen once. The rearrangement joins TRBV28 to TRBJ2-1, with D perhaps matching TRBD2 (5 bases). The CDR3 is 15 amino acids. The V end was cut by 5 bases, the J end by 7 bases, with 18 bases between. Germline V CDR1 and CDR2: MDHEN, SYDVKM. The CDR3 nucleotides are TGTGCCAGCAGTCCAACCGGGGTAAAAGGGAATGAGCAGTTCTTC. Translated, it gives CASSPTGVKGNEQFF.

CDR3 region: CASSLSTGGNEQYF. As DNA, the CDR3 is TGTGCCAGCAGCTTAAGTACAGGGGGAAACGAGCAGTACTTC. This chain connects TRBV11-2 to TRBJ2-7; TRBD1 agrees at 8 bases. The CDR3 is 14 residues long. V lost 2 bases to trimming and J lost 5 bases; unmatched junction nucleotides: 5. Germline lookup yields CDR1 SGHAT and CDR2 FQNNGV.

This sequence joins TRBV19 and TRBJ1-5; D may be TRBD1 (5 bases). The V end was cut by 1 base, the J end by 3 bases, with 10 bases between. Germline V gene sequence: CDR1 LNHDA, CDR2 SQIVND (reference sequence). This CDR3 spans 15 amino acids. CDR3 sequence reads: CASSIGGGLNQPQHF. The CDR3 nucleotides are TGTGCCAGTAGTATAGGGGGGGGACTCAATCAGCCCCAGCATTTT.

J is TRBJ2-3 and V is TRBV2; no clear D gene. Looked up from germline, CDR1 is SNHLY and CDR2 is FYNNEI. With 4 bases removed from V and 4 bases from J, the gap between germline ends came to 12 bases. The CDR3 runs 14 residues. The chain's CDR3 is CASSGWLPSDTQYF. CDR3 nucleotide sequence: TGTGCCAGCAGTGGTTGGCTACCCTCAGATACGCAGTATTTT.

CDR3 coding DNA: TGTGCCAGCAGTGCCCAGGGGTGGGAAAAACTGTTTTTT. The encoded protein is CASSAQGWEKLFF. The chain couples TRBV2 to TRBJ1-4, with a tentative D call TRBD1 (6 bases). V was pared by 4 bases and J by 8 bases, with 11 bases between. The germline gives CDR1 SNHLY, CDR2 FYNNEI. This CDR3 comprises 13 residues.

This CDR3 is CASSKTNPLEYNEQFF. CDR3 in DNA: TGTGCCAGCAGCAAAACAAATCCACTCGAATACAATGAGCAGTTCTTC. This chain connects TRBV14 to TRBJ2-1; D unresolved. The CDR3 has 16 residues. Germline CDR1 is SGHDN and CDR2 is FVKESK. Trimming took off 5 bases at V and 4 bases at J, with 18 bases between the two ends. Full variable domain (outside the CDR3, taken from reference TRBV14 and TRBJ2-1): EAGVTQFPSHSVIEKGQTVTLRCDPISGHDNLYWYRRVMGKEIKFLLHFVKESKQDESGMPNNRFLAERTGGTYSTLKVQPAELEDSGVYFCASSKTNPLEYNEQFFGPGTRLTVL.

This chain uses TRBV30 with TRBJ1-5; D not resolved. Trimming shortened V by 2 bases and J by 5 bases, and 10 bases separated the two germline ends. Germline loops: CDR1 GTSNPN, CDR2 SVGIG (reference sequence). CDR3 length equals 13 residues. DNA for the CDR3: TGTGCCTGGAGTCTGACACAAGATCAGCCCCAGCATTTT. It encodes CAWSLTQDQPQHF.

This clone occurred once. V is TRBV18 and J is TRBJ2-3; TRBD1 might be the D (5 bases). V was trimmed by 3 bases and J by 5 bases, leaving 12 bases between them. Germline V gene sequence: CDR1 KGHSH, CDR2 LQKENI. This CDR3 spans 14 amino acids. CDR3 amino acids: CASSPPGPEDTQYF. The CDR3 DNA reads as TGTGCCAGCTCACCGCCAGGGCCCGAAGATACGCAGTATTTT.

This clone was detected only a few times. The chain uses TRBV7-2 and TRBJ2-2, with D perhaps TRBD1 (6 bases). V lost 2 bases, J lost 0 bases, and 16 bases lay in between. From germline, CDR1 is SGHTA and CDR2 FQGNSA. The CDR3 sequence is 18 residues long. CDR3 nucleotides: TGTGCCAGCAGCTTAAGATACAGGACAGACTCGAACACCGGGGAGCTGTTTTTT. Encoded protein: CASSLRYRTDSNTGELFF.

The gene calls are TRBV10-3 and TRBJ2-1; 9 bases line up with TRBD2. V gave up 10 bases and J gave up 9 bases; unmatched junction bases: 16. Germline lookup yields CDR1 ENHRY and CDR2 SYGVKD. CDR3 length: 15 residues. In DNA form, the CDR3 reads TGTGCCACCTCATTAGCGGGGGTGGTGTTGGGTGAGCAGTTCTTC. Translation gives CATSLAGVVLGEQFF.

The chain joins TRBV6-5 to TRBJ2-1; 10 bases map to TRBD2. The CDR3 is made up of 15 amino acids. The germline V gene has CDR1 MNHEY and CDR2 SVGAGI. V lost 6 bases to trimming and J lost 6 bases; unmatched junction nucleotides: 8. CDR3 nucleotide sequence: TGTGCCAGCAGCCGAACTAGCGGGATGTTCAATGAGCAGTTCTTC. This gives the protein CASSRTSGMFNEQFF.

The chain recombines TRBV5-1 with TRBJ2-7, with a weak D call TRBD2 (6 bases). In germline, CDR1 is SGHRS, CDR2 YFSETQ. Trimming shortened V by 2 bases and J by 0 bases, and 9 bases separated the two germline ends. The CDR3 covers 14 residues. In DNA form, the CDR3 reads TGCGCCAGCAGCTTTGGGGGGAACTCCTACGAGCAGTACTTC. As protein: CASSFGGNSYEQYF.

As regards this clone: At one end, the junction sequence differs from germline, possibly due to a read error. V and J are TRBV7-7 and TRBJ2-3, with D possibly called TRBD1 or TRBD2 (5 bases each). Looked up from germline, CDR1 is SSHAT and CDR2 is FNYEAQ (reference sequence). This CDR3 comprises 16 residues. CDR3 amino acids: CASSLGISGPTDTQYF. For the CDR3, the DNA is TGTGCTAGCAGCTTAGGAATATCGGGGCCCACAGATACGCAGTATTTT. Full variable domain (remainder filled in from reference TRBV7-7 and TRBJ2-3): GAGVSQSPRYKVTKRGQDVTLRCDPISSHATLYWYQQALGQGPEFLTYFNYEAQPDKSGLPSDRFSAERPEGSISTLTIQRTEQRDSAMYRCASSLGISGPTDTQYFGPGTRLTVL.

The chain employs TRBV7-2 and TRBJ2-1; 10 positions match TRBD2. The J segment lost 4 bases and the V segment lost 3 bases, leaving 3 bases of the junction unmatched. Germline V gene lookup returns CDR1 SGHTA and CDR2 FQGNSA. CDR3 size: 15 residues. In DNA, the CDR3 is TGTGCCAGCAGCTTCAATAGCGGGAGGTACAATGAGCAGTTCTTC. Its protein product is CASSFNSGRYNEQFF.

The chain joins TRBV28 to TRBJ1-5; D is unresolved. This CDR3 has 16 residues. Germline CDR1 is MDHEN and CDR2 is SYDVKM. V dropped 5 bases and J dropped 6 bases, with 20 bases sitting between them. CDR3 nucleotides: TGTGCCAGCAGTGTTGGCCTTGGGAGAGCGGGTCAGCCCCAGCATTTT. This sequence encodes CASSVGLGRAGQPQHF.